The text below deals with one T cell receptor beta chain. It has no known antigen specificity. Per-nucleotide qualities are absent, and no much larger clonotype sits a single base away. The sample is drawn from a study of T cells in Graves' hyperthyroidism and ophthalmopathy (dated by TCRdb to the late 2010s). At the level of the whole study: Peripheral blood was sampled at the time of initial diagnosis, prior to any treatment. To identify TCR V-J signatures that set the groups apart, the researchers used a discovery cohort of about a hundred patients, made up of around 40 with Graves' ophthalmopathy and around 58 with stable Graves' hyperthyroidism. Prospective prediction of ophthalmopathy was tested in an independent validation cohort of some 20 hyperthyroidism patients and 15 to 17 patients who later progressed to ophthalmopathy. The 100 discovery patients were divided at random into training and test sets in a 7:3 ratio. Thyroid tissue and blood T-cell repertoires from roughly six Graves' hyperthyroidism patients were also compared in the study. Once sampling was done, hyperthyroidism patients were given methimazole at a starting dose of 30 mg daily, whereas ophthalmopathy patients were given high-dose intravenous methylprednisolone. According to the paper, TCR Vbeta CDR3 sequencing was carried out on 135 peripheral blood samples, which came from fewer than 50 ophthalmopathy, fewer than 80 hyperthyroidism and approximately 17 progressor patients.

Study-level results and caveats: Ophthalmopathy was separated from stable hyperthyroidism by a 13 V-J signature model, with over 85% sensitivity and about 81% specificity obtained in cross-validation and 80%/75% obtained in testing. In validation, the model predicted progression to ophthalmopathy a median of approximately 6.6 months before onset, with approximately 71% sensitivity and almost 75% specificity. Sample size was not statistically predetermined, and blinding of investigators to group allocation was not performed. Most expanded thyroid clonotypes (frequency above 0.001) were also detected in blood, a finding suggesting that blood repertoires may reflect thyroid immune responses.

For CDR1 and CDR2, the germline V gene lists SGHVS and FQNEAQ. The CDR3 holds 16 amino acids from the cysteine to the phenylalanine. Of all the DNA, just the CDR3 is kept, 48 bases in frame from base 1. V and J are trimmed by 2 bases and 10 bases, and the gene matches miss 7 bases of the junction. In the ophthalmopathy patients, disease was moderately to severely active, with a Clinical Activity Score of 3 or more, a NOSPECS grade of 4 or more, and a duration of less than 3 months. Exclusion was applied to patients with uncontrolled infections, other autoimmune diseases, pregnancy or lactation. Clinical symptoms, serum thyroxine and TRAb, thyroid ultrasound, and orbital computed tomography formed the basis for the diagnoses. PBMCs were separated from roughly 9.3 ml of fresh peripheral blood using Ficoll-Paque density gradient centrifugation. Total RNA was extracted with Trizol reagent, and quality was checked on an Agilent 2100 Bioanalyzer.

The TCR beta CDR3 regions were amplified from the RNA transcripts. The TCR CDR3 was subjected to a first round of RT-PCR using the HTBI primer set and the Qiagen OneStep RT-PCR kit. A second multiplex PCR round built the libraries, followed by size selection and purification. Libraries were sequenced paired-end with 100 bp reads on an Illumina HiSeq2000. The paper's data handling went like this. Raw data were processed with SOAPnuke, discarding reads with adapters, uncalled bases, mean Phred below 15, or no exact constant-primer or identifier match. High-quality paired reads were merged with COPE v1.2.5, and unique nucleotide sequences were defined as clonotypes. Clonotypes were aligned to IMGT TRBV, TRBD and TRBJ reference segments using MiTCR v1.1. Only V-J combinations with frequency above 0.0001, covering approximately 99% of repertoires, were analysed. A TCS score was defined as the ratio of F50 (clonal expansion) to E x V (chaos), with BLOSUM62-based TCRdist applied between CDR3 peptides within each V-J. Welch's t-statistics and random forest reduced some 510 V-J features to 10 to 15, which were used in a naive Bayes classifier (R e1071). TCRdb applied fastp at Q25 and MiXCR to the public reads, then kept only in-frame beta chains. Under each unique CDR3 protein, matching rows form one entry showing the most common genes and DNA. TCRdb, not the original authors, processed these V and J calls. Present in this sample are about 530,000 distinct CDR3 sequences, approximately 17% of which were seen just once. The ten largest make up roughly 15% of the sample.

Sequences were obtained from blood. Recombination joined TRBV7-8 with TRBJ1-6; TRBD1 agrees with 11 junctional bases. The TCR was taken from a woman aged 18-30 years with Graves' ophthalmopathy. The nucleotides read TGTGCCAGCAGCTTATGGGGGACAGGGGGGCGCTCACCCCTCCACTTT. Its translation is CASSLWGTGGRSPLHF.